Following are 10 T cell receptor beta chains from one sample sequenced in a study of beta chain features in type 1 diabetes. Reverse transcribing all isolated RNA meant expressed TCRB transcripts were sequenced. This table comes from immunoSEQ multiplex PCR, and its TCRdb copy is limited to in-frame clones, with some not included. Altogether about 260,000 clones are present, over 20% being singletons, with the ten largest covering 0.025% to 0.035%. Study-level findings and limits: The study found moderately but significantly shorter TCRB CDR3s in all four CD4+ subsets of Type 1 diabetes patients.

Antigens of these TCRs are unknown. Input material: naive CD4+ T cells from blood. Source of these receptors: a woman aged 40 to 50 with type 1 diabetes.

This clone showed up just a few times. This chain joins TRBV9 and TRBJ1-4; unclear D gene. Germline CDR1 reads SGDLS; CDR2 reads YYNGEE. The ends were cut back, 4 bases at V and 3 bases at J, with 13 bases in the middle. This CDR3 contains 15 residues. In DNA, the CDR3 is TGTGCCAGCAGCCCCCGCGGCGCGGCTAATGAAAAACTGTTTTTT. Its translation: CASSPRGAANEKLFF. The variable domain in full, completed from reference TRBV9 and TRBJ1-4, reads DSGVTQTPKHLITATGQRVTLRCSPRSGDLSVYWYQQSLDQGLQFLIQYYNGEERAKGNILERFSAQQFPDLHSELNLSSLELGDSALYFCASSPRGAANEKLFFGSGTQLSVL.

This clone was observed a handful of times. The V gene is TRBV30, the J gene TRBJ2-1, with 7 bases identical to TRBD1. The CDR3 is made up of 14 amino acids. With V trimmed by 2 bases and J by 10 bases, 11 bases remained unmatched. Germline CDR1 and CDR2: GTSNPN and SVGIG (reference sequence). The CDR3 nucleotides read TGTGCCTGGAGTCCTGGGACAGCGTTGGGGGAGCAGTTCTTC. This encodes CAWSPGTALGEQFF.

The J gene is TRBJ2-4, the V gene TRBV6-5, with TRBD1 matching over 7 bases. Trimming took 6 bases from V and 7 from J; bases not matched to a gene: 9. CDR3 length: 14 amino acids. Per the germline V gene, CDR1 is MNHEY and CDR2 is SVGAGI. In DNA form, the CDR3 reads TGTGCCAGCAGCTTGACAGGGTCACGGAACATTCAGTACTTC. As protein: CASSLTGSRNIQYF.

This clone was picked up a small number of times. This sequence joins TRBV25-1 and TRBJ1-1; 8 bases align to TRBD1. The CDR3 runs to 16 residues. V was clipped by 1 base and J by 5 bases; unmatched bases: 9. CDR1 and CDR2 from the germline V gene are MGHDK and SYGVNS. The CDR3 region has the DNA TGTGCCAGCAGTGAATTGTATCCGGGACAGGTAACTGAAGCTTTCTTT. Its translation is CASSELYPGQVTEAFF.

This clone has just a few counts. CDR3 coding DNA: TGTGCCACCAGCAGGGACAGGTCCGGGGATTTCGGCAAAAACATTCAGTACTTC. This sequence encodes CATSRDRSGDFGKNIQYF. This chain uses TRBV15 with TRBJ2-4; TRBD1 aligns across 7 bases. The CDR3 extends over 18 amino acids. CDR1 is LNHNV, CDR2 YYDKDF, per germline (reference sequence). With V trimmed by 3 bases and J by 3 bases, 14 bases remained unmatched.

The chain recombines TRBV9 with TRBJ2-1; D is unclear. The germline CDR1 and CDR2 sequences are SGDLS and YYNGEE. This CDR3 is built from 16 residues. The ends were cut back, 3 bases at V and 0 bases at J, with 13 bases in the middle. The CDR3: CASSGRRSSSYNEQFF. CDR3 DNA: TGTGCCAGCAGCGGGCGACGGTCTAGCTCCTACAATGAGCAGTTCTTC.

This chain uses TRBV10-3 with TRBJ2-1; D possibly corresponds to TRBD1 (6 bases). Per the germline V gene, CDR1 is ENHRY and CDR2 is SYGVKD. The CDR3 covers 15 residues. V dropped 0 bases and J dropped 5 bases, with 11 bases sitting between them. CDR3 in DNA: TGTGCCATCAGTGAGTCGACAGGCAGGAACAATGAGCAGTTCTTC. Its translation: CAISESTGRNNEQFF.

This clone was picked up a small number of times. This sequence joins TRBV25-1 and TRBJ1-2; TRBD1 might be the D (6 bases). V was trimmed by 6 bases and J by 2 bases, leaving 19 bases between them. Germline assignment: CDR1 MGHDK and CDR2 SYGVNS. This CDR3 has 16 residues. CDR3 loop: CASSGAGRGPNYGYTF. The CDR3 region has the DNA TGTGCCAGCAGCGGCGCGGGGCGGGGGCCGAACTATGGCTACACCTTC.

This chain connects TRBV7-2 to TRBJ2-1; 8 bases map to TRBD1. CDR1 and CDR2 (germline): SGHTA, FQGNSA. The V and J ends lost 5 bases and 4 bases, in that order; junction bases with no gene match: 4. There are 14 residues in the CDR3. CDR3 DNA: TGTGCCAGCAGCAGCAGACAGGGGTACAATGAGCAGTTCTTC. Translating gives CASSSRQGYNEQFF. Full variable domain (outside the CDR3, taken from reference TRBV7-2 and TRBJ2-1): GAGVSQSPSNKVTEKGKDVELRCDPISGHTALYWYRQSLGQGLEFLIYFQGNSAPDKSGLPSDRFSAERTGGSVSTLTIQRTQQEDSAVYLCASSSRQGYNEQFFGPGTRLTVL.

This clone showed up just a few times. This chain connects TRBV5-6 to TRBJ2-7; no firm D call. Germline V lookup: CDR1 SGHDT, CDR2 YYEEEE. The CDR3 loop spans 11 amino acids. Trimming took off 4 bases at V and 6 bases at J, with 8 bases between the two ends. CDR3 nucleotides: TGTGCCAGCAGCCTGAATAGCGAGCAGTACTTC. It codes for CASSLNSEQYF. Full variable domain (remainder filled in from reference TRBV5-6 and TRBJ2-7): DAGVTQSPTHLIKTRGQQVTLRCSPKSGHDTVSWYQQALGQGPQFIFQYYEEEERQRGNFPDRFSGHQFPNYSSELNVNALLLGDSALYLCASSLNSEQYFGPGTRLTVT.